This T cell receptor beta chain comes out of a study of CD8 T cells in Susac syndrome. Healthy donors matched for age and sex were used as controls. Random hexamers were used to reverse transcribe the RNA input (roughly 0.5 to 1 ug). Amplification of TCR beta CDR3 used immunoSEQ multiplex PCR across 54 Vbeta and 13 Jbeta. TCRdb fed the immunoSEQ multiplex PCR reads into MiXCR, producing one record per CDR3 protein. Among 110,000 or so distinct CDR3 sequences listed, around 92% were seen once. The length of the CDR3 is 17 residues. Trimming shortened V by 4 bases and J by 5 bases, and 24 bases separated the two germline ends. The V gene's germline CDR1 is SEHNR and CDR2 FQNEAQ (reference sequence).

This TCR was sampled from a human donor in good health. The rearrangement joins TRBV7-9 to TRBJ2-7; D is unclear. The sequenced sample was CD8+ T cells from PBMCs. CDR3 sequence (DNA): TGTGCCAGCAGCTCCGTCGTCGGGCCCCCGGGTAAGGACGAGCAGTACTTC. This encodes CASSSVVGPPGKDEQYF.